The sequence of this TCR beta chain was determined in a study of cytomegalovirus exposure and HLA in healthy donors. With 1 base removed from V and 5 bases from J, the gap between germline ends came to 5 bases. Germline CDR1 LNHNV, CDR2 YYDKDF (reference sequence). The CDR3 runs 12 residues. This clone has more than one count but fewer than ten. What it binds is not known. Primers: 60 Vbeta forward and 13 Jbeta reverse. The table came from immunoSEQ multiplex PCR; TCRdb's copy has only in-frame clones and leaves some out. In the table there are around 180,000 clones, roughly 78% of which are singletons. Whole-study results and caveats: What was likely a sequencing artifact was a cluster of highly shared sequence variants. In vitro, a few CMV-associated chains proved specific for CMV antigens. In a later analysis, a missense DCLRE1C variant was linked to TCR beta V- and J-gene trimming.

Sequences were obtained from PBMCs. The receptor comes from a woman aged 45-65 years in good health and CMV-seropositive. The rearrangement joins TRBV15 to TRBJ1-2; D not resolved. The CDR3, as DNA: TGTGCCACCAGCAGAGGGAGATATGGCTACACCTTC. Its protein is CATSRGRYGYTF.